Each of the 11 T cell receptor beta chains below was sequenced from the same sample in a study of regulatory T cells in long-lasting Graves disease. Libraries of TCR beta came from iRepertoire HTBI primers plus Arm-PCR of CDR3 regions. Via MiXCR, TCRdb re-called the multiplex PCR reads, giving one row per CDR3 protein. The table includes 500,000 or so distinct CDR3 sequences, 13% to 15% detected once. Time point indicated: newly diagnosed GD, antithyroid drugs for less than 3 months. PBMCs were the source of the RNA used for TCR sequencing. A further study also used this sample, focusing on T cells in Graves' hyperthyroidism and ophthalmopathy.

The specimen was peripheral blood mononuclear cells (PBMCs), collected at new diagnosis, from a patient treated with antithyroid drugs. These receptor sequences come from a woman in her forties or fifties with Graves disease.

This chain links TRBV10-3 with TRBJ2-5; maybe TRBD1 (6 bases). V was cut by 2 bases and J by 4 bases, with 11 bases left in between. CDR3 length: 14 residues. The germline CDR1 and CDR2 sequences are ENHRY and SYGVKD. CDR3 residues: CAISEPGVRETQYF. For the CDR3, the DNA is TGTGCCATCAGTGAGCCAGGGGTGAGAGAGACCCAGTACTTC.

The rearrangement links TRBV10-3 to TRBJ1-2; no clear D gene. Germline loops: CDR1 ENHRY, CDR2 SYGVKD. The germline V and J ends were trimmed by 3 bases and 8 bases, with 22 bases remaining between them. The CDR3 is 16 amino acids. The CDR3 DNA sequence: TGTGCCATCAGTGACTTAAGTCCGGACGAGCTTGGGGGCTACACCTTC. Translating it yields CAISDLSPDELGGYTF.

This clonotype appeared many times. The DNA of the CDR3 is TGTGCCAGCAGCCTTGACTCGATATCCTACAATGAGCAGTTCTTC. It yields the protein CASSLDSISYNEQFF. This rearrangement joins TRBV7-6 to TRBJ2-1; the D is unclear. In germline, CDR1 is SGHVS, CDR2 FNYEAQ. Trimming shortened V by 5 bases and J by 1 base, and 12 bases separated the two germline ends. CDR3 size: 15 residues.

This clonotype was counted ten times or more. The chain uses TRBV28 and TRBJ2-7; 11 bases agree with TRBD1. V lost 3 bases to trimming and J lost 3 bases; unmatched junction nucleotides: 7. The CDR3 extends over 16 amino acids. Germline V CDR1 and CDR2: MDHEN, SYDVKM. CDR3 protein: CASSFGVGTGGYEQYF. In DNA form, the CDR3 reads TGTGCCAGCAGTTTCGGTGTCGGGACAGGGGGCTACGAGCAGTACTTC.

For this clonotype: Its ends do not fully match the called genes, so a read error is possible. The chain carries TRBV19 and TRBJ1-3; 7 bases are a match to TRBD1. The CDR3 is 15 amino acids. Germline V gives CDR1 LNHDA, CDR2 SQIVND (reference sequence). The CDR3 loop reads CASIQGRNSGNTMYF. The CDR3 DNA reads TGTGCCAGTATACAGGGGCGCAACTCTGGAAACACCATGTATTTT.

Ten or more counts support this clonotype. The chain links TRBV20-1 to TRBJ2-7; 7 bases are a match to TRBD2. The CDR3 runs 13 residues. J gave up 2 bases and V 6 bases, and 7 bases lay outside the gene matches. Germline loops: CDR1 DFQATT, CDR2 SNEGSKA (reference sequence). CDR3 protein: CSADLAATYEQYF. CDR3 DNA: TGCAGTGCCGATCTAGCGGCGACCTACGAGCAGTACTTC.

The chain is built from TRBV28 and TRBJ1-5; D may be TRBD1 (5 bases). This CDR3 has 13 residues. Germline loops: CDR1 MDHEN, CDR2 SYDVKM. Deletions cut 10 bases from V and 3 bases from J, with 13 bases between. The CDR3 protein is CATAGPNNQPQHF. CDR3 sequence (DNA): TGTGCCACCGCAGGGCCGAACAATCAGCCCCAGCATTTT.

The table lists this clonotype with a few counts. The rearrangement joins TRBV20-1 to TRBJ1-2; 8 bases fit TRBD1. Germline CDR1 reads DFQATT; CDR2 reads SNEGSKA (reference sequence). The CDR3 runs to 14 residues. V gave up 6 bases and J gave up 1 base; unmatched junction bases: 7. The DNA of the CDR3 is TGCAGTGCCAAGGACAGGGAAGTTAACTATGGCTACACCTTC. This translates into CSAKDREVNYGYTF.

The table lists this clonotype with many counts. This chain uses TRBV28 with TRBJ1-1; perhaps TRBD1 as D (6 bases). With 5 bases removed from V and 4 bases from J, the gap between germline ends came to 11 bases. The CDR3 sequence is 13 residues long. Germline CDR1 MDHEN, CDR2 SYDVKM. The CDR3 nucleotides read TGTGCCAGCAGTCCTCGGGACATCACTGAAGCTTTCTTT. Amino acids: CASSPRDITEAFF.

This clonotype was detected a few times. This rearrangement joins TRBV6-1 to TRBJ1-5, with a tentative D call TRBD1 (6 bases). CDR1 and CDR2 from the germline V gene are MNHNS and SASEGT. The CDR3 has 14 residues. Trimming removed 6 bases from V and 5 bases from J, with 14 bases in between. CDR3 region: CASSLDRFYQPQHF. Written as DNA, the CDR3 is TGTGCCAGCAGCCTAGACAGGTTTTATCAGCCCCAGCATTTT.

There are many counts of this clonotype. The gene calls are TRBV27 and TRBJ2-7; 8 nucleotides line up with TRBD2. The CDR3 spans 18 residues. V lost 6 bases to trimming and J lost 4 bases; unmatched junction nucleotides: 20. Looked up from germline, CDR1 is MNHEY and CDR2 is SMNVEV (reference sequence). The CDR3 is CASSQTGFHGRAIYEQYF. The CDR3 coding sequence is TGTGCCAGCAGCCAAACAGGGTTCCACGGGAGGGCCATTTACGAGCAGTACTTC.